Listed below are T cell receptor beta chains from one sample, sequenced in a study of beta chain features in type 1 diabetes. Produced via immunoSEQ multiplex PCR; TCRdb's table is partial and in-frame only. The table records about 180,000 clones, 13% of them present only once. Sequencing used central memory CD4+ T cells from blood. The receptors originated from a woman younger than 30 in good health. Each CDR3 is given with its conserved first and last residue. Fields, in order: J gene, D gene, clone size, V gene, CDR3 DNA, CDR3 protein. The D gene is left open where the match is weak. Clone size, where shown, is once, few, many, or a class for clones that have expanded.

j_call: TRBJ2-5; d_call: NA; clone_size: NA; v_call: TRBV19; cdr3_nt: TGTGCCAGTAGTATTGGGCGGTCCGGGGCCCAGTACTTC; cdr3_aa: CASSIGRSGAQYF
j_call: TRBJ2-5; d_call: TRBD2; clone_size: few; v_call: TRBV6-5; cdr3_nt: TGTGCCAGCAGTTACTCCTCGACTAGCGGCCAAGAGACCCAGTACTTC; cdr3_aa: CASSYSSTSGQETQYF
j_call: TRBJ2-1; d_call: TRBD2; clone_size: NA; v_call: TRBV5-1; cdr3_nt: TGCGCCAGCAGCCCGGGGCCGGGACTAGAGAGTGAGCAGTTCTTC; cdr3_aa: CASSPGPGLESEQFF
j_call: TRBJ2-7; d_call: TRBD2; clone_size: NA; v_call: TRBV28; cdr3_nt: TGTGCCAGCAGTTTACAACCGGGACTAGCGGCATACCTGTCCTACGAGCAGTACTTC; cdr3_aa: CASSLQPGLAAYLSYEQYF
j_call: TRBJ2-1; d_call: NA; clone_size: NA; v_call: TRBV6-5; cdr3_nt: TGTGCCAGCAGTTACTGGAGGAACCAGGGGAATGAGCAGTTCTTC; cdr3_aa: CASSYWRNQGNEQFF
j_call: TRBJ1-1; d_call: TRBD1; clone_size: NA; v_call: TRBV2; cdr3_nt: TGTGCCAGCGCAAGGACAGGGGGGAAAGGTACTGAAGCTTTCTTT; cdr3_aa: CASARTGGKGTEAFF
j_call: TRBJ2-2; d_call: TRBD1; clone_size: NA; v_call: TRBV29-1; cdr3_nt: TGCAGCGTTTCCGGACAGGCAACGAACACCGGGGAGCTGTTTTTT; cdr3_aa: CSVSGQATNTGELFF
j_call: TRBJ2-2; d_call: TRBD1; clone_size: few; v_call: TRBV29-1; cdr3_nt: TGCAGCGCCGTGGGACAGGGAAACACCGGGGAGCTGTTTTTT; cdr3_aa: CSAVGQGNTGELFF
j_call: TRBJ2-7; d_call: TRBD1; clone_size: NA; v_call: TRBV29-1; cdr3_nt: TGCAGCGTTGTGGACAGGAATATCTACGAGCAGTACTTC; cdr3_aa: CSVVDRNIYEQYF
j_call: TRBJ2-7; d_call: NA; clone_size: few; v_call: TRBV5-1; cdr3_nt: TGCGCCAGCAGCTTGGAGACGGAGTCGAACGAGCAGTACTTC; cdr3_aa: CASSLETESNEQYF
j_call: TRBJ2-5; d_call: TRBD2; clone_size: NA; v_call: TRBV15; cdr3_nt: TGTGCCACTCCTATCAAAGGGGGACTAGCCGGGGAGACCCAGTACTTC; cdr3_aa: CATPIKGGLAGETQYF